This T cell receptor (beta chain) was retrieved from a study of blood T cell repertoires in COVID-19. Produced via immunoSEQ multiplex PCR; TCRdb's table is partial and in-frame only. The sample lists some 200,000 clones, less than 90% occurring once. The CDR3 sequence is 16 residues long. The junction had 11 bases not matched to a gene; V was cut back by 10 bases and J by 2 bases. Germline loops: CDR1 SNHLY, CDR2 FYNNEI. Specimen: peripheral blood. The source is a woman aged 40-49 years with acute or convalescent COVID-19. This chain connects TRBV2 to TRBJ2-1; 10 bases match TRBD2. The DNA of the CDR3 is TGTGCCAAACAACTACCGGGACTAGCGACCTACAATGAGCAGTTCTTC. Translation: CAKQLPGLATYNEQFF.